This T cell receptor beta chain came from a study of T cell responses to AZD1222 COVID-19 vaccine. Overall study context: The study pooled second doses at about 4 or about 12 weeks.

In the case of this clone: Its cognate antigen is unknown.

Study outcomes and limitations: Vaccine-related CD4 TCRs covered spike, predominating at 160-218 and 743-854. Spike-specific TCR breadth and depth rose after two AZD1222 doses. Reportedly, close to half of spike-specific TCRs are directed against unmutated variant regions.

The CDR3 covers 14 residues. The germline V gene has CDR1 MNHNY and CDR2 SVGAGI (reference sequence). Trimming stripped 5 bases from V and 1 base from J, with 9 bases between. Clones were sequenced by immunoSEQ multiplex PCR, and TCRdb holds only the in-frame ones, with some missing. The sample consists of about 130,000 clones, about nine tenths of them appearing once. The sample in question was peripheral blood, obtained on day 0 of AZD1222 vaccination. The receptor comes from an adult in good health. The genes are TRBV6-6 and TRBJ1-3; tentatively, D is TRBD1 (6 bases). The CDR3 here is CASSRGQSGNTIYF. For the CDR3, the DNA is TGTGCCAGCAGTCGAGGACAGTCTGGAAACACCATATATTTT.